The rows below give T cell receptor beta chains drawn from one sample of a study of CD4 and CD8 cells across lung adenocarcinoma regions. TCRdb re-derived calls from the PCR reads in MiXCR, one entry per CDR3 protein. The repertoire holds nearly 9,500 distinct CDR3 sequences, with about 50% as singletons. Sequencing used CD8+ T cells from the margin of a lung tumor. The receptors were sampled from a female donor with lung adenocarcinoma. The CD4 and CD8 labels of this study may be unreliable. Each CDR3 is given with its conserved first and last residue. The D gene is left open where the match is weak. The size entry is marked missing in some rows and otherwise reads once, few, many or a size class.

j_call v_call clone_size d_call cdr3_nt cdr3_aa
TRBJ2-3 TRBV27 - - TGTGCCAGCAGAGCGTACGATACGCAGTATTTT CASRAYDTQYF
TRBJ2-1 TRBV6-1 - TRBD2 TGTGCCAGCGGGGAGGGGATGGGAGCCAAAAACATTCAGTTCTTC CASGEGMGAKNIQFF
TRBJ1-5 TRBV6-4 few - TGTGCCAGCAGTCCCCCACCAGGGAGGGTATTTTATAGCAATCAGCCCCAGCATTTT CASSPPPGRVFYSNQPQHF
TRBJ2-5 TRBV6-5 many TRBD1 TGTGCCAGCAGAGTGACAGGGTGGGAAGAGACCCAGTACTTC CASRVTGWEETQYF
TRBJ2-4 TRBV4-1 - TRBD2 TGCGCCAGCAGCCAGCCCTCTAGCGGGGGAAACATTCAGTACTTC CASSQPSSGGNIQYF
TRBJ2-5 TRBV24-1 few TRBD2 TGTGCCACCAGTGATCGGACTAGCGACCAAGAGACCCAGTACTTC CATSDRTSDQETQYF
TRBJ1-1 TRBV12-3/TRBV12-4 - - TGTGCCAGCAGTGGACAGTTGAACACTGAAGCTTTCTTT CASSGQLNTEAFF
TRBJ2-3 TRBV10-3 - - TGTGCCAGCAGTGATCCACTCAAGGGGGGCAGGACCGGGGCGCAGTATTTT CASSDPLKGGRTGAQYF
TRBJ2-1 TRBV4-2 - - TGTGCCAGCAGCCAAGGGACAGTAAGTAAATACAATGAGCAGTTCTTC CASSQGTVSKYNEQFF
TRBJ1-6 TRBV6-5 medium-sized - TGTGCCAGCAGCTATGATAATAATTCACCCCTCCACTTT CASSYDNNSPLHF
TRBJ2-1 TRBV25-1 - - TGTGCCAGCAAGATGGAGGGATACGAGCAGTTCTTC CASKMEGYEQFF
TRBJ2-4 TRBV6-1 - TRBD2 TGTGCCAGCAGGAGCGGGAGGGCCATGGGCATTCAGTATTTC CASRSGRAMGIQYF
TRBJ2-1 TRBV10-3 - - TGTGCCATCGCCCCTAGCGTCAATGAGCAGTTCTTC CAIAPSVNEQFF
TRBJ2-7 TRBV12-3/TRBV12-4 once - TGTGCCAGCAGTGATACTCCTACTACCTACGAGCAGTACTTC CASSDTPTTYEQYF
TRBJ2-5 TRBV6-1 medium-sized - TGTGCCAGCAGTGAGAGTAGGGCGGCACGGGGGGAGACCCAGTACTTC CASSESRAARGETQYF
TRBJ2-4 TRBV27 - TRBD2 TGTGGGAGCGGGGGCCTTGACCAAAACATTCAGTACTTC CGSGGLDQNIQYF
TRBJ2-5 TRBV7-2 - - TGTGCCAGCAGCTTAGTCGTGCGGGAGACCCAGTACTTC CASSLVVRETQYF
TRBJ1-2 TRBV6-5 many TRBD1 TGTGCCAGCAGTTCCCGGGGGACAGGGGATGGCTACACCTTC CASSSRGTGDGYTF
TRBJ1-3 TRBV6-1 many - TGTGCCAGCAGGCTCCTAGGCCCTGGAAACACCATATATTTT CASRLLGPGNTIYF
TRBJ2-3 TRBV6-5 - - TGTGCCAGCGGTTTCCAGGCTGTGAGCACAGATACGCAGTATTTT CASGFQAVSTDTQYF
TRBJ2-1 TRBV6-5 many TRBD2 TGTGCCAGCAGTTACTCCCTCCCAGCGGGAGTATACAATGAGCAGTTCTTC CASSYSLPAGVYNEQFF
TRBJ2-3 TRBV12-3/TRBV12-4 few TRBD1 TGTGCCAGCAGTGCCCCCGGGACAGGGTTTCGGAACACAGATACGCAGTATTTT CASSAPGTGFRNTDTQYF
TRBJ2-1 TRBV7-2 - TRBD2 TGTGCCAGCAGCTTTCGTCTAGCGGCCTACAATGAGCAGTTCTTC CASSFRLAAYNEQFF
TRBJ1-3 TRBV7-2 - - TGTGCCAGCAGCTTAGATGGCCCCTTGGACACCATATATTTT CASSLDGPLDTIYF
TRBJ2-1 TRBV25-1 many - TGTGCCAGCATCTCCGGGGGCGTCTACAATGAGCAGTTCTTC CASISGGVYNEQFF
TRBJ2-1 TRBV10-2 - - TGCGCCAGCAACCCCAGGCGTAGTTCCAATGAGCAGTTCTTC CASNPRRSSNEQFF
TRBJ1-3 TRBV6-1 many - TGTGCCAGCAGTGAACTGGGGTTATATGGAAACACCATATATTTT CASSELGLYGNTIYF
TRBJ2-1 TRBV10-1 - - TGCGCCAGCAGTGGAGGGGCGGCAAGTCTCGAAAATGAGCAGTTCTTC CASSGGAASLENEQFF
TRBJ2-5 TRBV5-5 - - TGTGCCAGCAGCTTGGTCTCGACGGGGCAAGAGACCCAGTACTTC CASSLVSTGQETQYF
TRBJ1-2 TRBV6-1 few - TGTGCCAGCAGTGCCACATCCCAAAGCTATGGCTACACCTTC CASSATSQSYGYTF
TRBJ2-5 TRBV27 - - TGTGCCAGCGCGAGGCACGGGGGCTGCGACCAAGACACCCAGTACTTC CASARHGGCDQDTQYF
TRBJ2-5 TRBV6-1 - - TGTGCCAGCAGTCGGGGGTGGCAGCAAGAGACCCAGTACTTC CASSRGWQQETQYF
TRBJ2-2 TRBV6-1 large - TGTGCCAGCAGCCGTTCTAGTATGGCCGGGGAGCTGTTTTTT CASSRSSMAGELFF
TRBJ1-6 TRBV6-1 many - TGTGCCAGCAGCCATCCCAATTCACCCCTCCACTTT CASSHPNSPLHF
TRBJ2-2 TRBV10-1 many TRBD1 TGCGCCAGCAAACCCGGGACAGGGAAAACCGGGGAGCTGTTTTTT CASKPGTGKTGELFF
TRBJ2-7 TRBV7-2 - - TGTGCCAGCGGCTTGGGAGTGGGAGCCAGGAATACGCAGTACTTC CASGLGVGARNTQYF
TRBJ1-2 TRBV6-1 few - TGTGCCAGCAGTGAACGGACCGTCGGCTACACCTTC CASSERTVGYTF
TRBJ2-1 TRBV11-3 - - TGTGCCAGCAGCTTAGGAGGGGGGGTGGTAAACAATGAGCAGTTCTTC CASSLGGGVVNNEQFF
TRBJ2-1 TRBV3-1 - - TGTGCCAGCAGCCAAGAAGGCGGTGAGCAGTTCTTC CASSQEGGEQFF
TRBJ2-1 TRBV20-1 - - TGCAGTGCTGGGCCTACATTTAATGAGCAGTTCTTC CSAGPTFNEQFF
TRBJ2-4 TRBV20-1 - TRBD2 TGCAGTGGCCTAGCGGATTTTACCAAAAACATTCAGTACTTC CSGLADFTKNIQYF
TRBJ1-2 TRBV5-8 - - TGTGCCAGCAATAGGGGAGCGGACTATGGCTACACCTTC CASNRGADYGYTF
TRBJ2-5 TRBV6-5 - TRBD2 TGTGCCAGCAGGTACCAGCGGGGGCAAGAGACCCAGTACTTT CASRYQRGQETQYF
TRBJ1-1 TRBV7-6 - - TGTGCCAGCAGCTTACGGACGAACACTGAAGCTTTCTTT CASSLRTNTEAFF
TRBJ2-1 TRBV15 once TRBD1 TGTGCCACCAGCAGGGGAGAGGGACAGGGGAGCGCCGATCAGTTCTTC CATSRGEGQGSADQFF
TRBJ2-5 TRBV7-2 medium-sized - TGTGCCAGCAGCCCCGCGGCCGGTGGGACCCAGTACTTC CASSPAAGGTQYF
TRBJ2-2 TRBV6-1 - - TGTGCCAGCAGTGTGCGAGGGGCTGCGAACACCGGGACGCAGTTTTTT CASSVRGAANTGTQFF
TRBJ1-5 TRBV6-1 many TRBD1 TGTGCCAGCAGTCGTGCCCCGGGACAGGGGGCGAGAGAGCCCCAGCATTTT CASSRAPGQGAREPQHF
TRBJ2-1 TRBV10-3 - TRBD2 TGTGCCATCAGAACTAGCGGTAGAGGCCCCGATGCGCAGTTCTTC CAIRTSGRGPDAQFF
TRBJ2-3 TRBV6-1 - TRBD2 TGTGCCGGCCGGGGGGGCCGAGAGCAAGATACCCAGTATTTT CAGRGGREQDTQYF
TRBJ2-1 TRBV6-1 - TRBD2 TGTGCCAGCAGGGGTGGAGCGGGGGCCAACTCCTACAATGAGCAGTTCTTC CASRGGAGANSYNEQFF
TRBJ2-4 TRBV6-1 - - TGTGCCAGGAGTGGTAGTAGCGGAACCCAAGAGATCCAGTACTTC CARSGSSGTQEIQYF
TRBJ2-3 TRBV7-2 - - TGTGCCAGCAGCTTGTGGCAGGAGCAGTATTTT CASSLWQEQYF